This TCR beta chain was captured in a study of cytomegalovirus exposure and HLA in healthy donors (TCRdb year 2017). Turning to the overall study: According to an earlier analysis of 450 to 650 of the donors, some 180 million T cells yielded 117 million unique TCR beta sequences and about 280 Gb of sequence data. Roughly 300 gigabases of sequencing data and tens of millions of unique TCR sequences were included in an early release covering roughly 600 HLA-typed donors. Of the 350 to 400 genotyped donors, 65% to 90% fell in the genetic ancestry cluster associated with self-reported Caucasian donors. The study aimed to test whether signatures of past pathogen exposure could be identified by cataloging public T cell receptors. The T cell repertoires of several hundred subjects were profiled by immunosequencing and related to cytomegalovirus serostatus. Along with the approximately 700-subject first cohort, a separate validation cohort of over 90 different subjects was used. The study combined high-throughput TCR immunosequencing, statistical association of individual TCRs with disease status, and machine learning to predict cytomegalovirus infection status. A later analysis re-analyzed previously published TCR beta repertoires from roughly 690 donors and added high-resolution HLA genotyping to study TCR occurrence patterns. The later analysis used no new phenotypic data to find candidate immune exposures, relying instead on TCR beta sequences and their occurrence across donors. An earlier analysis of some 500 of the donors applied high-throughput TCR beta sequencing to assess whether each TCR beta V gene segment acted as functional or pseudogenic. Donor age, sex, ethnicity and CMV serostatus were compiled alongside the repertoire data. A later genetic analysis took genome-wide SNP genotypes for about 55% of the 666 donors and used that subset as a discovery cohort. Every discovery cohort repertoire had been produced on one sequencing platform. Both class I and class II loci were covered by HLA typing, at four-digit resolution. The number of typed donors differed by locus: roughly 629-640 for A, B, C, DRB1 and DQB1; some 500 for DQA1; approximately 600 for DPA1; and some 430 for DPB1. Because of strong linkage in the cohort, four to six DR-DQ haplotypes were treated as single units for association and clustering. On average, about 240,000 unique TCR beta nucleotide sequences were sequenced per donor among several hundred genotyped donors of the cohort, with 15% to 20% of those sequences being non-productive.

Broader findings and caveats from the paper: Strong co-occurrence of HLA alleles, especially DR and DQ, made assigning TCR associations to individual alleles difficult. The study listed 150 to 200 TCR beta chains as associated with cytomegalovirus. Only TCR beta chains were sequenced in this cohort, and the absence of alpha or paired-chain data limited detectable features. The earlier analysis of approximately 590 of the donors excluded some 15 rarely observed V segments, including chromosome 9 orphons, because counts were too low. Most TCR sequences were observed very rarely across donors, whereas some public TCRs were present in many individuals. A further reported finding was that TCR beta sequences accurately predicted the HLA-A and HLA-B alleles for most subjects in the first cohort. Three of the identified cytomegalovirus-associated TCR beta chains were confirmed in vitro to be specific for cytomegalovirus antigens. A cluster of highly shared sequence variants was judged likely to represent a technical artifact of the sequencing pipeline. At a false discovery rate of 0.05, a later analysis linked 15,000 to 20,000 TCR beta sequences to specific HLA alleles. A later analysis found that HLA-associated TCR beta chains were more clonally expanded and had lower generation probabilities than equally common non-associated chains. Most CMV-associated TCR beta chains appeared to be HLA-restricted in a later analysis, and the HLA associations seemed to be driven largely by CMV exposure. Roughly uniform sequencing depth across donors was assumed in presence/absence analyses, although this assumption may not hold. The classifier was reported to diagnose cytomegalovirus status with high specificity and sensitivity in both the original cohort and the validation cohort. The authors suggested that the approach could potentially be generalized to other disease states and immunological phenotypes. An earlier analysis of several hundred of the donors showed that most TCR beta V segments appeared in productive rearrangements either about 87% or about 30% of the time, which broadly matched IMGT annotations. Because the 87-base-pair reads could not distinguish some IMGT-functional V segments, including TRBV6-2 and TRBV6-3, those segments were excluded. Linkage disequilibrium might explain the correlated functional status among segregating V segments, but an unknown experimental factor could not be excluded. In a later genetic analysis, a missense DCLRE1C variant was associated with V-gene and J-gene trimming of TCR beta chains, and the association was replicated in an independent cohort. Because HLA typing was unavailable for some donors at each locus, only the typed subset was used in association tests. In a later analysis, the rate of TCR association differed among HLA loci, with DRB1 alleles having the most associated TCRs and HLA-C alleles having the fewest. In a later genetic analysis, fewer N-insertions in productive TCRs were reported among donors in an Asian-associated ancestry cluster than the roughly 670-donor mean. The only immune exposure information available for the cohort was CMV serostatus. According to a later analysis, parvovirus B19, influenza, CMV and Epstein-Barr virus appeared linked to several top co-occurrence clusters.

V has 6 bases trimmed and J has 0 bases trimmed; junction bases matching no gene number 7. CDR1 and CDR2 were assigned from the germline V gene (reference sequence) as MNHEY and SMNVEV. The CDR3 goes from the cysteine to the phenylalanine over 16 residues. The entry retains the CDR3 DNA only, 48 bases that are in frame from base 1. In total, fewer than 750 healthy bone marrow donors made up the cohort. At the time of sampling, all cohort members were nominally healthy, though unrecorded immune exposures were likely present. The donor was CMV seronegative and was included in the group of a few hundred seronegative cohort members. Every donor gave a peripheral blood sample, and the peripheral blood mononuclear cells from that sample were used for TCR beta sequencing. The Qiagen DNeasy Blood Extraction Kit was used to extract genomic DNA from the blood cell samples. With respect to this clone: What this receptor recognizes is not known.

Libraries were prepared through the immunoSEQ multiplex PCR assay. The multiplex PCR relied on a mix of 60 forward primers for TCR Vbeta segments and 13 reverse primers for TCR Jbeta segments. A multiplex PCR assay on genomic DNA amplified the CDR3 region of rearranged TCR beta genes. On the Illumina HiSeq System, the amplified TCR beta libraries were sequenced as 87-base-pair reads. Turning to the authors' computational methods: In a later analysis, tens of millions of unique TCR beta chains were counted across the 650 to 700 repertoires, and about 10 million of these chains were shared by at least two donors. Raw reads were error-corrected and collapsed into unique sequences with a nearest-neighbor algorithm that merged closely related sequences to remove PCR and sequencing errors. Alignment of CDR3 sequences to IMGT reference sequences was used to assign V, D and J gene segments. Each retained sequence needed at least a six-nucleotide match to both a V gene segment and a J gene segment. A rearrangement counted as productive if the CDR3 had no stop codons and remained in frame with V and J, and every other rearrangement counted as non-productive. Following IMGT convention, CDR3 was defined as the stretch from the second conserved V-encoded cysteine to the conserved J-encoded phenylalanine. Sequences without an unambiguous match to a single V gene segment were excluded from the earlier analysis of several hundred of the donors. An earlier analysis of 587 of the donors classified V segments as functional when productive rearrangements were above 56.7% and as segregating when the standard deviation between donors was above 5%. A statistical classification framework was built for diagnosing cytomegalovirus status from the catalog of TCR beta chain sequences. In a later analysis, TCR nucleotide sequences were compared against IMGT/GENE-DB human TR gene sequences so that V and J genes could be assigned. The TCRdist pipeline was used in a later analysis to assign CDR3 sequences and most-parsimonious VDJ recombination scenarios. In a later analysis, every TCR beta chain was defined by the combination of its CDR3 amino acid sequence and its V-gene family, and reads without a unique V-gene family were dropped. In a later analysis, fewer than 600 highly shared, low-generation-probability nucleotide sequences were removed to address suspected cross-contamination and a sequencing artifact. For each public chain, a later analysis derived a clonal expansion index from normalized ranks of inferred template counts within each repertoire. Generation probabilities in a later analysis came from a VDJ recombination model fitted to out-of-frame rearrangements, and those results were checked against IGoR. In a later analysis, TCR-TCR, TCR-HLA and TCR-CMV co-occurrence was scored with hypergeometric tests, and a repertoire-size bias correction was applied to TCR pairs. To estimate false discovery rates, a later analysis permuted the HLA or CMV assignments 20 times. In a later analysis, co-occurring TCRs were grouped using DBSCAN, with TCRdist sequence similarity added in when clustering inside HLA-allele-positive subsets. For co-occurrence clustering, repertoires with fewer than 30,000 or more than 120,000 public chains were excluded, along with roughly 5 repertoires with anomalous nucleotide sharing. TCRdb's version of the immuneACCESS table is confined to in-frame rearrangements and falls short of the full clone set. An unresolved V gene accounts for under half of the shortfall where checked; the remainder is of unknown origin. V and J calls and clone size are given by that table; D and trimming were obtained from the DNA. The table for this sample records over 45,000 clones. Of the sample, less than 2.5% is held by the ten largest clones.

This sequence uses TRBV27 and TRBJ2-1, with 8 bases in between that match TRBD2. The specimen was PBMCs. This sequence originates from a woman aged 40 to 55 in good health and CMV-seronegative. The nucleotides read TGTGCCAGCAGCTACATAGCGGGGACCTCCTACAATGAGCAGTTCTTC. Translated, it gives CASSYIAGTSYNEQFF.